Each of the 16 T cell receptor beta chains below was sequenced from the same sample in a study of T cell changes during pregnancy in multiple sclerosis. Sequencing used immunoSEQ multiplex PCR; TCRdb keeps in-frame clones, though not all of them. The sample lists 60,000 to 75,000 clones, roughly 92% occurring once. The material sequenced was CD8+ T cells from peripheral blood mononuclear cells, taken in the second trimester of pregnancy. All receptors come from a female donor with multiple sclerosis, enrolled in a pregnancy study.

This chain uses TRBV27 with TRBJ1-2, with 9 bases that match TRBD1. Trimming took 5 bases from V and 2 from J; bases not matched to a gene: 6. Germline V gene data show CDR1 as MNHEY and CDR2 as SMNVEV (reference sequence). The CDR3 extends over 15 amino acids. CDR3 sequence (DNA): TGTGCCAGCAGTCCATGGACAGGGGACAACTATGGCTACACCTTC. Translated, it gives CASSPWTGDNYGYTF.

This chain joins TRBV19 and TRBJ2-2, with no clear D. V was cut by 3 bases and J by 2 bases, with 7 bases left in between. Looked up from germline, CDR1 is LNHDA and CDR2 is SQIVND (reference sequence). This CDR3 is 14 amino acids long. The CDR3 coding sequence is TGTGCCAGTAGTATTGCCGGTAACACCGGGGAGCTGTTTTTT. Its translation is CASSIAGNTGELFF.

This rearrangement joins TRBV11-2 to TRBJ2-2; 14 positions agree with TRBD2. Per the germline V gene, CDR1 is SGHAT and CDR2 is FQNNGV. This CDR3 region has 16 residues. After removal of 4 bases from V and 4 bases from J, the junction contained 2 bases not matched to a gene. The CDR3 sequence: CASSSGLAGVTGELFF. The CDR3 region has the DNA TGTGCCAGCAGCTCGGGACTAGCGGGAGTCACCGGGGAGCTGTTTTTT.

The chain is built from TRBV7-8 and TRBJ2-7; 8 nucleotides line up with TRBD2. V trimming: 3 bases; J trimming: 0 bases; junction bases outside the gene matches: 7. The CDR3 is made up of 16 amino acids. The germline V gene has CDR1 SGHVS and CDR2 FQNEAQ. CDR3 amino acids: CASSLGLAGGSYEQYF. CDR3 bases: TGTGCCAGCAGCTTGGGATTGGCGGGAGGCTCCTACGAGCAGTACTTC.

The rearrangement joins TRBV6-1 to TRBJ2-1, with 8 bases aligning to TRBD1. Trimming took 4 bases from V and 8 from J; bases not matched to a gene: 13. The CDR3 spans 16 residues. The germline CDR1 and CDR2 sequences are MNHNS and SASEGT. The CDR3 region is CASSVRGDRRDHEQFF. In DNA, the CDR3 is TGTGCCAGCAGTGTAAGGGGGGACAGGAGGGACCATGAGCAGTTCTTC.

This chain links TRBV19 with TRBJ2-1; 9 bases fit TRBD2. There are 18 residues in the CDR3. V gave up 3 bases and J gave up 6 bases; unmatched junction bases: 15. Per the germline V gene, CDR1 is LNHDA and CDR2 is SQIVND (reference sequence). The CDR3 protein is CASSMVPSGGRALNEQFF. CDR3 nucleotides: TGTGCCAGTAGTATGGTCCCCAGCGGCGGGAGGGCCCTCAATGAGCAGTTCTTC.

This clone was counted between two and nine times. The chain uses TRBV19 and TRBJ2-7; 8 bases line up with TRBD1. The ends lost 3 bases at V and 3 bases at J; junction bases unmatched: 7. CDR1 and CDR2 (germline): LNHDA, SQIVND (reference sequence). This CDR3 region has 15 residues. For the CDR3, the DNA is TGTGCCAGTAGTATGGGGACAGGTTTACGCTACGAGCAGTACTTC. Protein product: CASSMGTGLRYEQYF.

The V and J genes are TRBV27 and TRBJ1-1, with 8 bases lining up with TRBD1. Losses at the gene ends were 8 bases for V and 4 bases for J; bases not matched to a gene: 3. Germline-derived CDR1 and CDR2 are MNHEY and SMNVEV (reference sequence). The CDR3 is made up of 12 amino acids. DNA of the CDR3: TGTGCCAGCCAGGGGGCGAGCACTGAAGCTTTCTTT. Encoded protein: CASQGASTEAFF.

The rearrangement uses TRBV4-1 and TRBJ2-2, with a tentative D call TRBD2 (6 bases). This CDR3 region has 16 residues. Germline V gives CDR1 MGHRA, CDR2 YSYEKL. The germline V and J ends were trimmed by 4 bases and 1 base, with 13 bases remaining between them. DNA for the CDR3: TGCGCCAGCAGCCCTTCGGGTAGCGGGAACACCGGGGAGCTGTTTTTT. This codes for CASSPSGSGNTGELFF.

The chain is built from TRBV29-1 and TRBJ2-1, with TRBD2 identical over 13 bases. J lost 3 bases, V lost 3 bases, and 2 bases had no gene match. Germline V CDR1 and CDR2: SQVTM, ANQGSEA. This CDR3 region has 15 residues. The DNA for the CDR3 is TGCAGCGTTGACGGACTAGCGGGAGTCTACAATGAGCAGTTCTTC. Its translation is CSVDGLAGVYNEQFF.

This rearrangement joins TRBV29-1 to TRBJ1-1, with D maybe TRBD1 (6 bases). Trimming cost V 3 bases and J 7 bases, with 12 bases left between them. The CDR3 has 12 amino acids. Germline loops: CDR1 SQVTM, CDR2 ANQGSEA. DNA of the CDR3: TGCAGCGTTGACGCAGGGGCTTTTGAAGCTTTCTTT. Translation: CSVDAGAFEAFF.

This chain connects TRBV9 to TRBJ1-3; D ambiguous. V lost 0 bases, J lost 0 bases, and 13 bases lay in between. The CDR3 totals 17 residues. The V gene's germline CDR1 is SGDLS and CDR2 YYNGEE. In DNA form, the CDR3 reads TGTGCCAGCAGCGTAGGCTCGCAGATCCTCTCTGGAAACACCATATATTTT. It translates to CASSVGSQILSGNTIYF.

The chain has TRBV20-1 and TRBJ2-7; weak D call: TRBD1 (5 bases). Trimming cost V 3 bases and J 8 bases, with 11 bases left between them. This CDR3 is 11 amino acids long. The germline V gene has CDR1 DFQATT and CDR2 SNEGSKA (reference sequence). In DNA, the CDR3 is TGCAGTGCTAGGTTCAGGGTCAAGCAGTACTTC. Translated, it gives CSARFRVKQYF.

The chain has TRBV10-2 and TRBJ1-3; D is undetermined. Trimming took off 0 bases at V and 2 bases at J, with 8 bases between the two ends. This CDR3 comprises 15 residues. The V gene's germline CDR1 is WSHSY and CDR2 SAAADI. The CDR3 is CASSESTTAGNTIYF. The CDR3 nucleotides are TGCGCCAGCAGTGAGTCGACGACTGCTGGAAACACCATATATTTT.

V and J are TRBV9 and TRBJ2-7; D remains unclear. The CDR3 has 14 residues. V gave up 0 bases and J gave up 4 bases, with 11 bases separating them. Germline V lookup: CDR1 SGDLS, CDR2 YYNGEE. CDR3 DNA sequence: TGTGCCAGCAGCGTAGGTGCGGAGTTATACGAGCAGTACTTC. Translating it yields CASSVGAELYEQYF. Looking up the rest from reference TRBV9 and TRBJ2-7 gives the full variable domain: DSGVTQTPKHLITATGQRVTLRCSPRSGDLSVYWYQQSLDQGLQFLIQYYNGEERAKGNILERFSAQQFPDLHSELNLSSLELGDSALYFCASSVGAELYEQYFGPGTRLTVT.

The rearrangement uses TRBV5-1 and TRBJ2-3, with TRBD2 matching 7 bases. The CDR3 runs to 15 residues. With V trimmed by 3 bases and J by 4 bases, 8 bases remained unmatched. Germline-derived CDR1 and CDR2 are SGHRS and YFSETQ. For the CDR3, the DNA is TGCGCCAGCAGCTCTCCCACGGGAGGATCAGATACGCAGTATTTT. Translating gives CASSSPTGGSDTQYF.